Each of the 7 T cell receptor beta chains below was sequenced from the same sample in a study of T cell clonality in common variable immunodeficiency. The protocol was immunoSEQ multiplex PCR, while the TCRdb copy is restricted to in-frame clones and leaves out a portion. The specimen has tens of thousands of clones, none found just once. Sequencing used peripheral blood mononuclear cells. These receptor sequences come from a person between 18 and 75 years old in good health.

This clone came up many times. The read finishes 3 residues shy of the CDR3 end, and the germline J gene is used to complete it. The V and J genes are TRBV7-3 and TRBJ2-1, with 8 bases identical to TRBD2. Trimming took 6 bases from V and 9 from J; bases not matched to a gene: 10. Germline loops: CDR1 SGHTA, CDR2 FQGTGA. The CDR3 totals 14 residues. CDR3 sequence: CASSKGGLDREQFF. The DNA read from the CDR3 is TGTGCCAGCAGTAAGGGGGGACTAGATCGTGAG.

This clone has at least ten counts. CDR3 amino acids: CASRNTGTADDEQYF. Incomplete CDR3 DNA: TGTGCCAGTAGAAATACCGGGACAGCGGATGACGAG. This chain uses TRBV19 with TRBJ2-7, with TRBD1 identical over 7 bases. Read data end 3 residues before the CDR3 end; the end is taken from the germline J gene. The CDR3 is 15 residues long. Germline CDR1 reads LNHDA; CDR2 reads SQIVND (reference sequence). The junction had 13 bases not matched to a gene; V was cut back by 6 bases and J by 5 bases.

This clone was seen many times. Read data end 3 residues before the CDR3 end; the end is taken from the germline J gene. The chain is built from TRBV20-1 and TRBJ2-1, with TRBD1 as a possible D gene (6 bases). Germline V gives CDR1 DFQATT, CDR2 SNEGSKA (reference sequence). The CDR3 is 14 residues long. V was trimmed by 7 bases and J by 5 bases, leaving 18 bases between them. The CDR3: CSVRGEFGDNEQFF. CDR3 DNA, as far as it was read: TGCAGTGTCAGGGGAGAATTTGGGGACAATGAG.

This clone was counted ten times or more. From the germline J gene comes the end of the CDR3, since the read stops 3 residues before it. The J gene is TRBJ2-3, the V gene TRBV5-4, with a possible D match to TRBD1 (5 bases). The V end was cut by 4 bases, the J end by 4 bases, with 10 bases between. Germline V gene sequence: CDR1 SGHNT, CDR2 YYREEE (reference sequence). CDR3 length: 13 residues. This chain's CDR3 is CASSLDRSDTQYF. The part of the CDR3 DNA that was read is TGTGCCAGCAGCCTTGACAGATCAGATACG.

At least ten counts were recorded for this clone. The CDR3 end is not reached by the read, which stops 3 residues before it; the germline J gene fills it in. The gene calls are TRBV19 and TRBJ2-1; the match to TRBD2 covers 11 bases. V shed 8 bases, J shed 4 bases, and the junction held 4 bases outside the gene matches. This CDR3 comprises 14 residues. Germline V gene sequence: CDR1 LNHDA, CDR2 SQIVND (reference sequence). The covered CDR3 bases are TGTGCCAGTCCGACTAGCGGGGCTTACAATGAG. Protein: CASPTSGAYNE. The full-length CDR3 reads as CASPTSGAYNEQFF.

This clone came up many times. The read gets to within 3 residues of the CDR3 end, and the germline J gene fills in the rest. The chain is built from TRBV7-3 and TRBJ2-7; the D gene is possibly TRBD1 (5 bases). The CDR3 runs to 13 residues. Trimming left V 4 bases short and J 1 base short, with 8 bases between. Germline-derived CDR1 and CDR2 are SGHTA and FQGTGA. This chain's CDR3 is CASSSGPSYEQYF. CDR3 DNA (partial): TGTGCCAGCAGCTCAGGGCCATCCTACGAG.

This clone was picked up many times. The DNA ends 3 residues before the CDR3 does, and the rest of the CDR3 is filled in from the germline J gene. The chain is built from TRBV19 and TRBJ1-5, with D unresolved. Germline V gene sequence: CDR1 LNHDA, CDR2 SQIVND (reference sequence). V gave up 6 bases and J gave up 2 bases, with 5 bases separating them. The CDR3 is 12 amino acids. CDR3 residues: CASRAGNQPQHF. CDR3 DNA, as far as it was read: TGTGCCAGTAGGGCCGGCAATCAGCCC.